The 19 T cell receptor beta chains given below trace back to one sample, sequenced in a study of T-cell memory formation after mild COVID-19. TCRdb ran MiXCR on the 5' RACE reads and lists one entry per CDR3 protein. Of 400,000 to 550,000 distinct CDR3 sequences in the sample, around 27% were seen once. Sequences were obtained from PBMCs or a T cell subset sorted from them (not recorded which). The receptor source for this set is an adult woman who had mild COVID-19 (a few samples of this study predate the infection). Cell type and time point are not known.

This chain uses TRBV20-1 with TRBJ2-7, with 12 bases fitting TRBD2. CDR1 DFQATT and CDR2 SNEGSKA come from the germline V gene (reference sequence). CDR3 size: 14 residues. V shed 6 bases, J shed 4 bases, and the junction held 7 bases outside the gene matches. For the CDR3, the DNA is TGCAGTGCCTCGAGGGGACTAGCGGGTTACGAGCAGTACTTC. It encodes CSASRGLAGYEQYF.

This clonotype was detected ten times or more. CDR3 in amino acids: CASSLQGATYEQYF. In nucleotides, the CDR3 is TGTGCCAGCAGCCTACAGGGGGCGACCTACGAGCAGTACTTC. The chain recombines TRBV13 with TRBJ2-7; 9 bases fit TRBD1. Germline trimming cut 5 bases from V and 2 bases from J; bases unmatched to any gene: 4. The germline V gene encodes CDR1 PRHDT and CDR2 FYEKMQ (reference sequence). This CDR3 has 14 amino acids. The whole variable domain, remainder taken from reference TRBV13 and TRBJ2-7, is AAGVIQSPRHLIKEKRETATLKCYPIPRHDTVYWYQQGPGQDPQFLISFYEKMQSDKGSIPDRFSAQQFSDYHSELNMSSLELGDSALYFCASSLQGATYEQYFGPGTRLTVT.

J is TRBJ1-5 and V is TRBV9; D gene unclear. V gave up 2 bases and J gave up 0 bases, with 9 bases separating them. CDR1 SGDLS and CDR2 YYNGEE come from the germline V gene. The CDR3 loop spans 15 amino acids. This CDR3 is CASSVTGNSNQPQHF. Here the CDR3 DNA reads TGTGCCAGCAGCGTTACGGGAAATAGCAATCAGCCCCAGCATTTT.

For this clonotype: Because it lacks the conserved phenylalanine or tryptophan at the end, this CDR3 is likely a read error. It is unclear where the CDR3 begins or ends on the DNA, so no DNA is shown, and the CDR3 is as TCRdb lists it. This chain joins TRBV21-1 and TRBJ2-7; no DNA check was done on the table's D call, TRBD1. TRBV21-1 is labeled a pseudogene. The CDR3 spans 9 amino acids, including both terminal residues. CDR3 loop: CASHGQGRI.

This chain joins TRBV5-1 and TRBJ1-1, with no clear D. Trimming cost V 4 bases and J 4 bases, with 11 bases left between them. CDR1 is SGHRS and CDR2 is YFSETQ in the germline V gene. This CDR3 has 13 amino acids. The CDR3 bases are TGCGCCAGCAGCGAGGAGCACGGCACTGAAGCTTTCTTT. Its translation: CASSEEHGTEAFF.

The chain links TRBV7-9 to TRBJ1-2, with D tentatively TRBD1 (5 bases). Germline CDR1 reads SEHNR; CDR2 reads FQNEAQ (reference sequence). The CDR3 sequence is 14 residues long. V was cut by 4 bases and J by 4 bases, with 13 bases left in between. Here the CDR3 DNA reads TGTGCCAGCAGCTACGGGACGGTGCCCTATGGCTACACCTTC. Protein product: CASSYGTVPYGYTF.

The chain is built from TRBV7-8 and TRBJ2-5, with TRBD2 identical over 14 bases. Trimming removed 4 bases from V and 3 bases from J; junction bases left unmatched: 4. This CDR3 is 16 amino acids long. Per the germline V gene, CDR1 is SGHVS and CDR2 is FQNEAQ. The CDR3 DNA reads as TGTGCCAGCAGCTCCTCGGGACTAGCGGGGGAAGAGACCCAGTACTTC. Protein product: CASSSSGLAGEETQYF.

The rearrangement joins TRBV25-1 to TRBJ1-2; D is unresolved. Germline CDR1 MGHDK, CDR2 SYGVNS. V lost 1 base to trimming and J lost 8 bases, with 11 bases between them. The length of the CDR3 is 13 residues. The CDR3 coding sequence is TGTGCCAGCAGTGAATTCCTGCAGGACGGCTACACCTTC. As protein: CASSEFLQDGYTF.

The chain links TRBV6-5 to TRBJ2-7, with TRBD2 as a possible D gene (6 bases). CDR1 MNHEY and CDR2 SVGAGI come from the germline V gene. CDR3 length: 14 residues. V lost 2 bases and J lost 4, with 12 bases in between. CDR3 nucleotide sequence: TGTGCCAGCAGTTACACTAGCTCGGCGTACGAGCAGTACTTC. Translation: CASSYTSSAYEQYF.

This rearrangement joins TRBV24-1 to TRBJ2-5; D is unclear. The germline V and J ends were trimmed by 5 bases and 4 bases, with 7 bases remaining between them. This CDR3 contains 12 residues. Germline loops: CDR1 KGHDR, CDR2 SFDVKD. CDR3 DNA: TGTGCCACCAGTGTAACCGGAGAGACCCAGTACTTC. This gives the protein CATSVTGETQYF.

This clonotype was detected many times. This rearrangement joins TRBV9 to TRBJ2-3, with D perhaps matching TRBD2 (5 bases). V lost 8 bases to trimming and J lost 4 bases, with 14 bases between them. This CDR3 has 13 amino acids. Germline V gene data show CDR1 as SGDLS and CDR2 as YYNGEE. CDR3 sequence reads: CASTQGGPDTQYF. Written as DNA, the CDR3 is TGTGCCAGTACCCAAGGAGGCCCAGATACGCAGTATTTT. The full variable domain, in which reference TRBV9 and TRBJ2-3 provide the parts outside the CDR3, is DSGVTQTPKHLITATGQRVTLRCSPRSGDLSVYWYQQSLDQGLQFLIQYYNGEERAKGNILERFSAQQFPDLHSELNLSSLELGDSALYFCASTQGGPDTQYFGPGTRLTVL.

The rearrangement uses TRBV9 and TRBJ2-2; 9 bases align to TRBD1. The CDR3 totals 16 residues. Germline CDR1 reads SGDLS; CDR2 reads YYNGEE. The V and J ends lost 3 bases and 2 bases, in that order; junction bases with no gene match: 5. As DNA, the CDR3 is TGTGCCAGCAGCGCCCCGGGACAGGGCAACACCGGGGAGCTGTTTTTT. This encodes CASSAPGQGNTGELFF.

This clonotype was counted only a few times. The chain joins TRBV27 to TRBJ1-2; TRBD1 matches 8 bases. This CDR3 region has 13 residues. The germline gives CDR1 MNHEY, CDR2 SMNVEV (reference sequence). J lost 6 bases, V lost 6 bases, and 6 bases had no gene match. The CDR3 loop is CASRPKGQDGYTF. The CDR3, as DNA: TGTGCCAGCAGACCTAAGGGACAGGATGGCTACACCTTC.

There are a few counts of this clonotype. The V call is TRBV30, the J call TRBJ2-6; D unclear. V lost 2 bases, J lost 0 bases, and 5 bases lay in between. This CDR3 comprises 14 residues. CDR1 and CDR2 from the germline V gene are GTSNPN and SVGIG (reference sequence). The CDR3 nucleotides are TGTGCCTGGAGTAGGGACTCTGGGGCCAACGTCCTGACTTTC. Translation gives CAWSRDSGANVLTF.

The chain is built from TRBV5-4 and TRBJ2-3; 10 nucleotides agree with TRBD1. The ends lost 4 bases at V and 9 bases at J; junction bases unmatched: 14. The V gene's germline CDR1 is SGHNT and CDR2 YYREEE (reference sequence). The CDR3 loop spans 16 amino acids. CDR3 sequence: CASSRPGTGATGTQYF. CDR3 DNA sequence: TGTGCCAGCAGCCGTCCCGGGACAGGGGCCACGGGGACGCAGTATTTT. Combining the CDR3 with reference TRBV5-4 and TRBJ2-3 gives the whole variable domain ETGVTQSPTHLIKTRGQQVTLRCSSQSGHNTVSWYQQALGQGPQFIFQYYREEENGRGNFPPRFSGLQFPNYSSELNVNALELDDSALYLCASSRPGTGATGTQYFGPGTRLTVL.

V gene TRBV6-5 combines with J gene TRBJ2-2; TRBD2 agrees at 8 bases. The CDR3 spans 15 residues. The germline V gene has CDR1 MNHEY and CDR2 SVGAGI. V shed 4 bases and J 6 bases; nucleotides not matched to a gene: 7. In nucleotides, the CDR3 is TGTGCCAGCAGTTCGTGGATAGCGGGGCCCGGGGAGCTGTTTTTT. This sequence encodes CASSSWIAGPGELFF.

This clonotype has more than one count but fewer than ten. V is TRBV10-2 and J is TRBJ2-1, with 10 bases lining up with TRBD2. The CDR3 consists of 13 residues. Germline lookup yields CDR1 WSHSY and CDR2 SAAADI. V shed 7 bases and J 9 bases; nucleotides not matched to a gene: 6. Here the CDR3 DNA reads TGCGCCAGCAAGTCTAGCGGGGGTGTTGAGCAGTTCTTC. Amino acid sequence: CASKSSGGVEQFF.

The chain recombines TRBV5-1 with TRBJ1-2; possible D gene TRBD1, 5 bases. V dropped 3 bases and J dropped 4 bases, with 13 bases sitting between them. Germline CDR1 SGHRS, CDR2 YFSETQ. The CDR3 extends over 14 amino acids. The CDR3 coding sequence is TGCGCCAGCAGCTCGGAGGGGTCCCTCTATGGCTACACCTTC. Translation: CASSSEGSLYGYTF.

The chain couples TRBV11-1 to TRBJ2-4; 10 nucleotides agree with TRBD2. CDR1 SGHAT and CDR2 FQDESV come from the germline V gene (reference sequence). The CDR3 totals 17 residues. Germline trimming cut 10 bases from V and 10 bases from J; bases unmatched to any gene: 22. CDR3 region: CANRPSGSGWAVQIQYF. CDR3 coding DNA: TGTGCCAACAGGCCTAGCGGGAGCGGTTGGGCGGTTCAAATTCAGTACTTC.